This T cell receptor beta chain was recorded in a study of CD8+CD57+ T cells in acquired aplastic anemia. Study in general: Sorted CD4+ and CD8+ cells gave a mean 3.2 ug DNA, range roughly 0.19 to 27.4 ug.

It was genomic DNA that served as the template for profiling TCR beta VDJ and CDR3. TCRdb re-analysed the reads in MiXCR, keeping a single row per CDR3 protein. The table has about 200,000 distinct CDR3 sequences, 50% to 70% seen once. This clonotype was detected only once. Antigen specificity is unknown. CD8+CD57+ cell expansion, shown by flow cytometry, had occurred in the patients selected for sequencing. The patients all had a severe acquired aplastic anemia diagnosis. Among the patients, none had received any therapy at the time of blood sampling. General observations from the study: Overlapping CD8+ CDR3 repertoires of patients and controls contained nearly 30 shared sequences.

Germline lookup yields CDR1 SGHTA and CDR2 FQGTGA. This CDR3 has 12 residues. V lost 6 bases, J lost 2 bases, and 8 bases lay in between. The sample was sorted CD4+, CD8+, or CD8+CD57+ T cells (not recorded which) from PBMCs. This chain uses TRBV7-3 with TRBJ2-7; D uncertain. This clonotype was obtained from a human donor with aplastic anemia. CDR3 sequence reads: CASSRPTYEQYF. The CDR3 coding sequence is TGTGCCAGCAGTCGGCCCACCTACGAGCAGTACTTC.